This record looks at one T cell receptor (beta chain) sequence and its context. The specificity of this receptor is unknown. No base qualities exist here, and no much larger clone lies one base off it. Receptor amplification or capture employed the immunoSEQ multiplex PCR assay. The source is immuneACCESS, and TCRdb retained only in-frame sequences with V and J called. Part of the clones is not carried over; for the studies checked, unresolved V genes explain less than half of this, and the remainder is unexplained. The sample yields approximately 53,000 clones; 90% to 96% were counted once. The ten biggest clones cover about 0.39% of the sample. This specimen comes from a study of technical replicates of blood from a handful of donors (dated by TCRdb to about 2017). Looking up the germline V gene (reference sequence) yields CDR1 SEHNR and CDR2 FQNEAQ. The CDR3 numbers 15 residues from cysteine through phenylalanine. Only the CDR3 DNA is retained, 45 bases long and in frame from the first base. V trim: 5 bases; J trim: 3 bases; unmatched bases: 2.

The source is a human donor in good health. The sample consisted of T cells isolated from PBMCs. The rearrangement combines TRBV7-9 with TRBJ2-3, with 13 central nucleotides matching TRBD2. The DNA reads TGTGCCAGCAGCGAGGGACTAGCGGGAACAGATACGCAGTATTTT. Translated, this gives CASSEGLAGTDTQYF.